This entry concerns a single TCR beta chain. Its target is not known. V lost 2 bases to trimming and J lost 10 bases, with 18 bases between them. Germline assignment: CDR1 SGHTA and CDR2 FQGNSA. The CDR3 spans 15 residues. TCRdb passed the RT-PCR reads through MiXCR, listing each CDR3 protein once. The data show under 950,000 distinct CDR3 sequences, roughly 20% seen once. This entry comes from a study of response to subunit inactivated influenza vaccine. The study's findings and limits: Authors suggested seasonal influenza vaccinations each recruit few new T cells.

The rearrangement uses TRBV7-2 and TRBJ2-1; the D gene is possibly TRBD2 (7 bases). The TCR comes from a man aged 45-60 years who received an inactivated influenza vaccine. Source: PBMCs from blood, taken 5 days after vaccination. DNA for the CDR3: TGTGCCAGCAGCTTAAGGCGGGGGCGGTGGCTAGAGCAGTTCTTC. It encodes CASSLRRGRWLEQFF.